This is a list of T cell receptor beta chains from one sample in a study of cytomegalovirus exposure and HLA in healthy donors. Clones were read by immunoSEQ multiplex PCR, and TCRdb kept only the in-frame ones, dropping some. The repertoire holds some 120,000 clones, with approximately 70% as singletons. Sequences were obtained from PBMCs. These receptor sequences come from a woman aged 35 to 49 in good health and CMV-seropositive. Each CDR3 is given with its conserved first and last residue. Each record gives: D gene, clone size, V gene, J gene, CDR3 DNA, CDR3 protein. The D gene is left open where the match is weak. Not all rows give a size; the values are once, few, many and, for expanded clones, a class.

D: NA
size: NA
V: TRBV4-3
J: TRBJ2-1
DNA: TGCGCCAGCAGCCAAGATGGACTCTCCCGGACGGGCACTCCACACAATGAGCAGTTCTTC
CDR3: CASSQDGLSRTGTPHNEQFF

D: TRBD2
size: NA
V: TRBV13
J: TRBJ2-1
DNA: TGTGCCAGCAGCTCGACTAGCGGGAGCGATGAGCAGTTCTTC
CDR3: CASSSTSGSDEQFF

D: TRBD1
size: NA
V: TRBV27
J: TRBJ1-5
DNA: TGTGCCAGCAGTTGGGACAGAAATCAGCCCCAGCATTTT
CDR3: CASSWDRNQPQHF

D: NA
size: NA
V: TRBV4-3
J: TRBJ1-2
DNA: TGCGCCAGCAGCCAAGAAGAGGGATCAAGGTATGGCTACACCTTC
CDR3: CASSQEEGSRYGYTF

D: TRBD2
size: NA
V: TRBV15
J: TRBJ2-1
DNA: TGTGCCACCAGGGGACTAGCGGGAGGTTACAATGAGCAGTTCTTC
CDR3: CATRGLAGGYNEQFF

D: TRBD1
size: few
V: TRBV7-2
J: TRBJ1-5
DNA: TGTGCCAGCAGCCGGGACAGGGATCAGCCCCAGCATTTT
CDR3: CASSRDRDQPQHF

D: TRBD2
size: NA
V: TRBV7-9
J: TRBJ2-1
DNA: TGTGCCAGCAGCTTCAGCGGGAGCTCCTACAATGAGCAGTTCTTC
CDR3: CASSFSGSSYNEQFF

D: NA
size: few
V: TRBV19
J: TRBJ1-5
DNA: TGTGCCAGTAGTATGGGGCGTGCAGGTCCTCAGCCCCAGCATTTT
CDR3: CASSMGRAGPQPQHF

D: TRBD1
size: few
V: TRBV19
J: TRBJ1-2
DNA: TGTGCCAGTAGTAACGGGGACAGGGCCAACTATGGCTACACCTTC
CDR3: CASSNGDRANYGYTF

D: NA
size: NA
V: TRBV6-5
J: TRBJ2-7
DNA: TGTGCCAGCAGTTACTCGGGGAGCTCCTACGAGCAGTACTTC
CDR3: CASSYSGSSYEQYF

D: NA
size: few
V: TRBV5-4
J: TRBJ2-6
DNA: TGTGCCAGCAGCCCAGGGGGGAACTCTGGGGCCAACGTCCTGACTTTC
CDR3: CASSPGGNSGANVLTF

D: TRBD2
size: NA
V: TRBV5-1
J: TRBJ2-2
DNA: TGCGCCAGCAGCTCTGGCCAGACTAGCGGGAAGTGGACCGGGGAGCTGTTTTTT
CDR3: CASSSGQTSGKWTGELFF

D: NA
size: NA
V: TRBV7-3
J: TRBJ2-7
DNA: TGTGCCAGCAGCTTAACGAGGACAACGCCCAGCGAGCAGTACTTC
CDR3: CASSLTRTTPSEQYF

D: NA
size: NA
V: TRBV5-1
J: TRBJ2-3
DNA: TGCGCCAGCAGCTTACAGCGGACTAGCACAGATACGCAGTATTTT
CDR3: CASSLQRTSTDTQYF

D: NA
size: NA
V: TRBV11-2
J: TRBJ2-3
DNA: TGTGCCAGTCCAGCGAGACCCCGCACAGATACGCAGTATTTT
CDR3: CASPARPRTDTQYF

D: NA
size: NA
V: TRBV2
J: TRBJ1-2
DNA: TGTGCCAGAGAATCCAGGGTCGGGAACTATGGCTACACCTTC
CDR3: CARESRVGNYGYTF

D: NA
size: NA
V: TRBV7-3
J: TRBJ2-3
DNA: TGTGCCAGCAGCTTAAGGCCAGGACAGATTCGCACAGATACGCAGTATTTT
CDR3: CASSLRPGQIRTDTQYF

D: NA
size: NA
V: TRBV7-9
J: TRBJ2-1
DNA: TGTGCCAGCAGCAGGGGGGGCCAGTACAATGAGCAGTTCTTC
CDR3: CASSRGGQYNEQFF

D: NA
size: NA
V: TRBV11-2
J: TRBJ2-7
DNA: TGTGCCAGCAGCTTATCAGACAGGATCTCCTACGAGCAGTACTTC
CDR3: CASSLSDRISYEQYF

D: TRBD1
size: NA
V: TRBV4-3
J: TRBJ2-2
DNA: TGCGCCAGCAGCCAAGATCCCTATAGGGGGCCGGGCGGGGAGCTGTTTTTT
CDR3: CASSQDPYRGPGGELFF

D: TRBD2
size: NA
V: TRBV29-1
J: TRBJ2-1
DNA: TGCAGCGCTTTCGGGACTAGCGGGAGGAGATCCTACAATGAGCAGTTCTTC
CDR3: CSAFGTSGRRSYNEQFF

D: NA
size: NA
V: TRBV6-5
J: TRBJ1-1
DNA: TGTGCCAGCAGTTACCACGGGAGGGACACTGAAGCTTTCTTT
CDR3: CASSYHGRDTEAFF

D: TRBD2
size: NA
V: TRBV5-6
J: TRBJ2-1
DNA: TGTGCCAGCAGCTTACTAGCGGGGGGCTCCTACAATGAGCAGTTCTTC
CDR3: CASSLLAGGSYNEQFF

D: NA
size: NA
V: TRBV7-6
J: TRBJ1-3
DNA: TGTGCCAGCAGCGGAGAGCTTACAGGTCCCTCTGGAAACACCATATATTTT
CDR3: CASSGELTGPSGNTIYF

D: TRBD2
size: NA
V: TRBV15
J: TRBJ2-7
DNA: TGTGCCACCAGCAGAGATAGGTCGGCTAGCGGGAGTTACGAGCAGTACTTC
CDR3: CATSRDRSASGSYEQYF

D: TRBD1
size: NA
V: TRBV25-1
J: TRBJ2-4
DNA: TGTGCCAGCAGTGAGGACAGGGAAAGGGTGTACATTCAGTACTTC
CDR3: CASSEDRERVYIQYF

D: NA
size: NA
V: TRBV29-1
J: TRBJ1-3
DNA: TGCAGCGTTGCTACCCGATACGGAAACACCATATATTTT
CDR3: CSVATRYGNTIYF

D: TRBD2
size: NA
V: TRBV5-1
J: TRBJ2-1
DNA: TGCGCCAGCAGTCGACTAGCGGGAGGCACCTACAATGAGCAGTTCTTC
CDR3: CASSRLAGGTYNEQFF

D: NA
size: NA
V: TRBV19
J: TRBJ2-7
DNA: TGTGCCAGTAGTGCTCTGGGTCTAGCCTACGAGCAGTACTTC
CDR3: CASSALGLAYEQYF

D: NA
size: NA
V: TRBV19
J: TRBJ1-1
DNA: TGTGCCAGTACCCGCAGGGGAAACACTGAAGCTTTCTTT
CDR3: CASTRRGNTEAFF

D: NA
size: NA
V: TRBV27
J: TRBJ2-2
DNA: TGTGCCAGCAGTTATTGGCCCGGGGAGCTGTTTTTT
CDR3: CASSYWPGELFF

D: NA
size: once
V: TRBV11-3
J: TRBJ2-3
DNA: TGTGCCAGCAGCTCCAGTAGGACTGACACCCTCCCAGATACGCAGTATTTT
CDR3: CASSSSRTDTLPDTQYF

D: NA
size: few
V: TRBV6-5
J: TRBJ2-5
DNA: TGTGCCAGCACCACCCTAAGCGGAGGTGGGGAGACCCAGTACTTC
CDR3: CASTTLSGGGETQYF

D: TRBD1
size: NA
V: TRBV2
J: TRBJ2-3
DNA: TGTGCCAGACCTCTGACAGGGGGAACAGATACGCAGTATTTT
CDR3: CARPLTGGTDTQYF

D: NA
size: NA
V: TRBV1
J: TRBJ2-3
DNA: TGCACCAGCAGCCCTACCCGCCGGGACTCCATTGCCCGCACAGATACGCAGTATTTT
CDR3: CTSSPTRRDSIARTDTQYF

D: TRBD2
size: NA
V: TRBV19
J: TRBJ2-1
DNA: TGTGCCAGTAGTATGGGCGGGAGCTCCTACAATGAGCAGTTCTTC
CDR3: CASSMGGSSYNEQFF

D: NA
size: NA
V: TRBV20-1
J: TRBJ2-3
DNA: TGCAGTGCTAGAGATCAAGATACGCAGTATTTT
CDR3: CSARDQDTQYF

D: TRBD1
size: NA
V: TRBV7-9
J: TRBJ2-7
DNA: TGTGCCAGCAGCCAGTCCCACACGGGACAGGGTACACTTCTCTACGAGCAGTACTTC
CDR3: CASSQSHTGQGTLLYEQYF

D: NA
size: NA
V: TRBV7-6
J: TRBJ2-1
DNA: TGTGCCAGCAGCTTAGCGCCGAGCGGCGAGCAGTTCTTC
CDR3: CASSLAPSGEQFF

D: TRBD2
size: NA
V: TRBV5-1
J: TRBJ2-5
DNA: TGCGCCAGTGATAGGGGGACTAGCGGGAGTATAGGAGAGACCCAGTACTTC
CDR3: CASDRGTSGSIGETQYF

D: TRBD2
size: NA
V: TRBV7-2
J: TRBJ2-2
DNA: TGTGCCAGCAGCTTTAGCGGGAGGGCCTACACCGGGGAGCTGTTTTTT
CDR3: CASSFSGRAYTGELFF

D: NA
size: NA
V: TRBV4-3
J: TRBJ1-1
DNA: TGCGCCAGCAGCCAAGATGGGAAGGGGGCTGAAGCTTTCTTT
CDR3: CASSQDGKGAEAFF

D: NA
size: NA
V: TRBV19
J: TRBJ2-1
DNA: TGTGCCAGTAGTATTGGAGGGCCCAATGAGCAGTTCTTC
CDR3: CASSIGGPNEQFF

D: NA
size: NA
V: TRBV7-9
J: TRBJ2-1
DNA: TGTGCCAGCAGCTTGGTTAGTAGATCCTACAATGAGCAGTTCTTC
CDR3: CASSLVSRSYNEQFF

D: NA
size: NA
V: TRBV29-1
J: TRBJ2-4
DNA: TGCAGCGTTGGAGCAGGGTCCCAAAACATTCAGTACTTC
CDR3: CSVGAGSQNIQYF

D: NA
size: NA
V: TRBV6-5
J: TRBJ1-2
DNA: TGTGCTTCAAGGGGGGGGGCCTATGGCTACACCTTC
CDR3: CASRGGAYGYTF